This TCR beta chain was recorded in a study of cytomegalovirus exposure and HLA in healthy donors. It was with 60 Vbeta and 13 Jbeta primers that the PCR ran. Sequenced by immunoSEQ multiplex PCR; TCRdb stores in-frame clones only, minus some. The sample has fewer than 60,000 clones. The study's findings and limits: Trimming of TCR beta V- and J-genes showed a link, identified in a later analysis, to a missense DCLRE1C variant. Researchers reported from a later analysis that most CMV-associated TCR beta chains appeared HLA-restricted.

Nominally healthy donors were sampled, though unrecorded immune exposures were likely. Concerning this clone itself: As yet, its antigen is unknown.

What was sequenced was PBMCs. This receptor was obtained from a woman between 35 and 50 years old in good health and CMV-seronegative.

In DNA form, the CDR3 reads TGCAGCGTTGAAGCGGGACTAGTTAGGAATGAGCAGTTCTTC. Translating it yields CSVEAGLVRNEQFF. This chain links TRBV29-1 with TRBJ2-1, with 8 bases lining up with TRBD2. Looked up from germline, CDR1 is SQVTM and CDR2 is ANQGSEA. This CDR3 region has 14 residues. V was clipped by 1 base and J by 7 bases; unmatched bases: 6.